Below, 23 T cell receptor beta chains from the same sample are listed, as sequenced in a study of blood T cell repertoires in COVID-19. The assay was immunoSEQ multiplex PCR, and TCRdb's table has in-frame clones only and misses some. The data show about 82,000 clones, with 85% seen just once and 18% held by the top ten. Sequencing was done on a sample of peripheral blood. These receptors were collected from an older man with active or convalescent COVID-19.

The chain couples TRBV16 to TRBJ1-1; unclear D gene. V lost 3 bases and J lost 0, with 8 bases in between. Germline loops: CDR1 KGHSY, CDR2 FQNENV. The CDR3 is 14 residues long. The CDR3 reads CASSQVSVNTEAFF. CDR3 coding DNA: TGTGCCAGCAGCCAGGTTTCGGTGAACACTGAAGCTTTCTTT.

This clone was detected only once. This chain joins TRBV19 and TRBJ1-4, with TRBD1 identical over 7 bases. CDR3 length: 14 residues. V gave up 4 bases and J gave up 3 bases; unmatched junction bases: 2. Germline values: CDR1 LNHDA, CDR2 SQIVND (reference sequence). CDR3 in amino acids: CASSKGAANEKLFF. Written as DNA, the CDR3 is TGTGCCAGTAGTAAGGGGGCTGCTAATGAAAAACTGTTTTTT.

This chain joins TRBV4-2 and TRBJ2-3, with TRBD2 identical over 9 bases. This CDR3 has 16 amino acids. V lost 2 bases and J lost 0; bases outside the gene matches: 3. Germline CDR1 is LGHNA and CDR2 is YNFKEQ. CDR3 amino acids: CASSQRLAASTDTQYF. CDR3 DNA: TGTGCCAGCAGCCAACGACTAGCGGCTAGCACAGATACGCAGTATTTT.

This chain links TRBV30 with TRBJ1-2; tentative D call: TRBD1 (6 bases). The CDR3 covers 15 residues. Germline assignment: CDR1 GTSNPN and CDR2 SVGIG (reference sequence). Trimming left V 8 bases short and J 5 bases short, with 24 bases between. CDR3 loop: CASPAPGQKRYGYTF. CDR3 bases: TGTGCCAGCCCAGCACCGGGACAAAAAAGGTATGGCTACACCTTC.

The chain employs TRBV7-5 and TRBJ2-7; the D call in the table, TRBD1, was not verified against the DNA. TRBV7-5 is a pseudogene locus. This CDR3 is 16 amino acids long. The DNA for the CDR3 is TGTGTCAGAAGCCTAACCGAGGACAGGGGGCATGGGTGGCAGTACGTC. This encodes CVRSLTEDRGHGWQYV.

The gene calls are TRBV19 and TRBJ2-1; TRBD1 aligns across 8 bases. Germline values: CDR1 LNHDA, CDR2 SQIVND (reference sequence). The CDR3 runs 15 residues. The junction had 7 bases not matched to a gene; V was cut back by 4 bases and J by 5 bases. The CDR3 DNA reads TGTGCCAGTAGTACAATGACAGGGGCCCACAATGAGCAGTTCTTC. Translation gives CASSTMTGAHNEQFF.

The CDR3 loop is CASSLRVAGAQSSYNEQFF. The CDR3 nucleotides are TGTGCCAGCAGCCTCCGGGTAGCGGGGGCCCAGAGCTCCTACAATGAGCAGTTCTTC. The V call is TRBV21-1, the J call TRBJ2-1; TRBD2, the D gene given by the table, was not confirmed from the DNA. TRBV21-1 is tagged as a pseudogene. CDR3 length: 19 residues.

The genes are TRBV18 and TRBJ2-5; perhaps TRBD1 as D (5 bases). V was shortened by 3 bases and J by 5 bases, with 16 bases between the two germline ends. From germline, CDR1 is KGHSH and CDR2 LQKENI. The CDR3 is 15 residues long. The CDR3 loop reads CASSPAQGNGETQYF. CDR3 DNA sequence: TGTGCCAGCTCACCGGCCCAGGGAAATGGTGAGACCCAGTACTTC.

The J gene is TRBJ2-2, the V gene TRBV7-2; 8 bases match TRBD1. V dropped 5 bases and J dropped 0; count of bases not matched to a gene: 2. The CDR3 has 15 amino acids. Germline lookup yields CDR1 SGHTA and CDR2 FQGNSA. The CDR3 loop reads CASSQDRANTGELFF. CDR3 DNA sequence: TGTGCCAGCAGCCAGGACAGGGCGAACACCGGGGAGCTGTTTTTT.

V is TRBV11-3 and J is TRBJ2-3; a weak D match, TRBD2 (6 bases). The V and J ends lost 6 bases and 6 bases respectively, with 19 bases between them. CDR3 size: 15 residues. CDR1 is SGHNT and CDR2 is YENEEA in the germline V gene. CDR3: CASSRHGSAGDTQYF. Written as DNA, the CDR3 is TGTGCCAGCAGTAGGCACGGGAGTGCGGGGGATACGCAGTATTTT.

The chain recombines TRBV11-3 with TRBJ2-1, with TRBD2 as a possible D gene (5 bases). Germline assignment: CDR1 SGHNT and CDR2 YENEEA. The V end was cut by 5 bases, the J end by 5 bases, with 13 bases between. The CDR3 length is 14 residues. Here the CDR3 DNA reads TGTGCCAGCAGCCGTCGGCGGGTGAACAATGAGCAGTTCTTC. It encodes CASSRRRVNNEQFF.

The chain links TRBV27 to TRBJ1-3; TRBD1 agrees at 7 bases. Germline V CDR1 and CDR2: MNHEY, SMNVEV (reference sequence). This CDR3 has 15 amino acids. After removal of 7 bases from V and 3 bases from J, the junction contained 9 bases not matched to a gene. CDR3 protein: CASKRDRAGGNTIYF. CDR3 coding DNA: TGTGCCAGCAAAAGAGACAGGGCCGGTGGAAACACCATATATTTT.

The V and J genes are TRBV3-1 (or the pseudogene TRBV3-2) and TRBJ2-7; no reliable D call. In germline, CDR1 is LGHDT, CDR2 YNNKEL (reference sequence). The CDR3 consists of 13 residues. The V end lost 2 bases, the J end lost 3 bases, and 8 bases lay between the germline ends. DNA for the CDR3: TGTGCCAGCAGCCAAACATTTGGCTACGAGCAGTACGTC. It yields the protein CASSQTFGYEQYV.

The CDR3 protein is CASSDWRGPNQPQHF. CDR3 DNA: TGTGCCAGCAGTGATTGGAGGGGACCAAATCAGCCCCAGCATTTT. The genes are TRBV6-1 and TRBJ1-5; TRBD1 is a possible D gene (5 bases). The CDR3 is 15 residues long. Germline-derived CDR1 and CDR2 are MNHNS and SASEGT. The V and J ends lost 3 bases and 4 bases respectively, with 13 bases between them.

This clone was detected only a few times. The chain combines TRBV6-4 with TRBJ2-7; maybe TRBD1 (6 bases). V lost 9 bases and J lost 3, with 15 bases in between. Per germline, CDR1 MRHNA and CDR2 SNTAGT. CDR3 length equals 13 residues. CDR3 sequence reads: CARSGTRNYEQYV. The CDR3 nucleotides are TGTGCCAGATCCGGGACAAGGAACTACGAGCAGTACGTC.

This chain joins TRBV7-2 and TRBJ2-1; D is possibly TRBD1 (6 bases). V shed 4 bases and J shed 6 bases, with 10 bases lying between them. CDR1 and CDR2 (germline): SGHTA, FQGNSA. The CDR3 has 13 amino acids. Here the CDR3 reads CASSSTGSNEQFF. For the CDR3, the DNA is TGTGCCAGCAGCTCCACAGGGTCCAATGAGCAGTTCTTC.

This chain connects TRBV10-2 to TRBJ1-1; 7 bases line up with TRBD1. The CDR3 runs to 15 residues. The germline V gene has CDR1 WSHSY and CDR2 SAAADI. V lost 8 bases and J lost 2; bases outside the gene matches: 11. The CDR3 DNA reads TGCGCCAGCGGCCAGGGGGAAATCGTTAACACTGAAGCTTTCTTT. This gives the protein CASGQGEIVNTEAFF.

This clone came up a few times. The gene calls are TRBV2 and TRBJ2-5; D gene unclear. This CDR3 is 13 amino acids long. V dropped 6 bases and J dropped 4 bases, with 12 bases sitting between them. CDR1 and CDR2 from the germline V gene are SNHLY and FYNNEI. CDR3 in amino acids: CASRTGFRETQYF. CDR3 bases: TGTGCCAGCAGGACCGGGTTTCGAGAGACCCAGTACTTC.

This clone is categorized as medium-sized. The chain employs TRBV7-2 and TRBJ2-3, with a weak D call TRBD1 (7 bases). V shed 1 base and J shed 2 bases, with 10 bases lying between them. The CDR3 loop spans 15 amino acids. CDR1 and CDR2 from the germline V gene are SGHTA and FQGNSA. CDR3 residues: CASSLGGTVTDTQYF. The CDR3 DNA follows: TGTGCCAGCAGCTTAGGCGGGACAGTCACAGATACGCAGTATTTT.

Written as DNA, the CDR3 is TGTGCCAGCAGCCAGGTGGGAGCAGAACACACAGATACGCAGTATTTT. Protein sequence: CASSQVGAEHTDTQYF. The chain carries TRBV4-2 and TRBJ2-3; perhaps TRBD2 as D (5 bases). Deletions cut 3 bases from V and 2 bases from J, with 15 bases between. The CDR3 runs 16 residues. Germline V gene data show CDR1 as LGHNA and CDR2 as YNFKEQ.

This clone was seen only once. The chain uses TRBV30 and TRBJ2-1; D may be TRBD1 (5 bases). Trimming took 1 base from V and 4 from J, leaving 8 bases between them. CDR3 length: 13 residues. CDR1 GTSNPN and CDR2 SVGIG come from the germline V gene (reference sequence). CDR3 sequence (DNA): TGTGCCTGGAGTGGACAGAGATACAATGAGCAGTTCTTC. Amino acid sequence: CAWSGQRYNEQFF.

This clone was observed once. The rearrangement joins TRBV14 to TRBJ2-1; TRBD1 is a possible D gene (6 bases). The germline V gene encodes CDR1 SGHDN and CDR2 FVKESK. Trimming took 4 bases from V and 5 from J, leaving 9 bases between them. This CDR3 contains 13 residues. The DNA for the CDR3 is TGTGCCAGCAGCCGAAACAGGGACAATGAGCAGTTCTTC. Translating it yields CASSRNRDNEQFF.

A single count supports this clone. The chain combines TRBV15 with TRBJ2-5; 12 nucleotides line up with TRBD2. The CDR3 has 18 residues. CDR1 and CDR2 (germline): LNHNV, YYDKDF (reference sequence). V trimming: 0 bases; J trimming: 5 bases; junction bases outside the gene matches: 10. Written as DNA, the CDR3 is TGTGCCACCAGCAGAGATAGGGCTAGCGGGAGGGCCGGGGAGACCCAGTACTTC. It translates to CATSRDRASGRAGETQYF.